This record concerns one T cell receptor beta chain sequence. This sample was taken from a study of blood T cell repertoires in COVID-19. Study-wide background: There were acute and convalescent COVID-19 samples, and they came from the United States, Italy and Spain. PBMCs, B-cell-depleted T cells, or T cells provided the cDNA or gDNA that made up the material.

In the original processing: From reference gene primer amplification, estimates of nucleated cell counts were derived. Some clones are missing from TCRdb's copy, which holds only in-frame ones; the method was immunoSEQ multiplex PCR. That table furnishes V, J and clone size, whereas the DNA furnished D and trimming. Of tens of thousands of clones in the sample, roughly 93% were seen once. The CDR3 contains 14 residues. Germline values: CDR1 SGHRS, CDR2 YFSETQ. V dropped 0 bases and J dropped 1 base, with 7 bases sitting between them. The genes are TRBV5-1 and TRBJ1-1, with TRBD1 as a possible D gene (5 bases). Sequencing was carried out using peripheral blood. This receptor was taken from a male donor with active COVID-19. The CDR3 bases are TGCGCCAGCAGCTTGGTCGGGGGGAACACTGAAGCTTTCTTT. Its translation: CASSLVGGNTEAFF. The complete variable domain, with remaining parts taken from reference TRBV5-1 and TRBJ1-1, reads KAGVTQTPRYLIKTRGQQVTLSCSPISGHRSVSWYQQTPGQGLQFLFEYFSETQRNKGNFPGRFSGRQFSNSRSEMNVSTLELGDSALYLCASSLVGGNTEAFFGQGTRLTVV.